This T cell receptor beta chain is from a study of blood T cells in healthy people across ages. Study-level findings and limits: Unsorted PBMCs ruled out conclusive naive versus antigen-experienced comparison. Nothing was known about donor CMV status, and this possibly confounded expanded clonotype changes.

The authors ran a second PCR of about 7 to 11 cycles using a sample-barcoded 5' primer and a J-beta primer mix. TCRdb re-analysed the 5' RACE reads in MiXCR, keeping a single row per CDR3 protein. The table has 1,500,000 or so distinct CDR3 sequences, about 45% seen once; the top ten hold approximately 4%. Comment on this clonotype: What it recognizes is unknown.

Isolation per sample recovered at least 7 million PBMCs. This TCR was sampled from a woman younger than 35 in good health. Material: blood.

CDR3 coding DNA: TGTGCCAGCAGTGAGGGGGCGGAAGAAAAACTGTTTTTT. Translation gives CASSEGAEEKLFF. The chain carries TRBV7-8 and TRBJ1-4; TRBD1 matches 7 bases. The germline CDR1 and CDR2 sequences are SGHVS and FQNEAQ. The CDR3 has 13 amino acids. V lost 6 bases and J lost 8; bases outside the gene matches: 6.